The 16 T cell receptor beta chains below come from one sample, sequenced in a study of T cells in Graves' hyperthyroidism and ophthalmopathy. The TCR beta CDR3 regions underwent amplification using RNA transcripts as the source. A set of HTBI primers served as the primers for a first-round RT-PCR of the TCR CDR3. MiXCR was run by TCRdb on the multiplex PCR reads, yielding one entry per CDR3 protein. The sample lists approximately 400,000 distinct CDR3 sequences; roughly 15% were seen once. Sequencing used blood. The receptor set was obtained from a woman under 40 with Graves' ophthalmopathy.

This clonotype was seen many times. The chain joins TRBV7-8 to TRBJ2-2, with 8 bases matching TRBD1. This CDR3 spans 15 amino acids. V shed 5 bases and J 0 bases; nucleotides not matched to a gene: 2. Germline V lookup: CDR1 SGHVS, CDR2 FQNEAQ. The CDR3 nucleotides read TGTGCCAGCAGCAGGACAGGGTCGAACACCGGGGAGCTGTTTTTT. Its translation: CASSRTGSNTGELFF.

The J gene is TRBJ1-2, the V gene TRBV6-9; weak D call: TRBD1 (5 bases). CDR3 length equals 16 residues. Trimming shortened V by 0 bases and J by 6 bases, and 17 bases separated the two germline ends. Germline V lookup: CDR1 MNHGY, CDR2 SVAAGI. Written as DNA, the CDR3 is TGTGCCAGCAGTTATTCCCCCGGGACGTCGGAGGATGGCTACACCTTC. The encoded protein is CASSYSPGTSEDGYTF.

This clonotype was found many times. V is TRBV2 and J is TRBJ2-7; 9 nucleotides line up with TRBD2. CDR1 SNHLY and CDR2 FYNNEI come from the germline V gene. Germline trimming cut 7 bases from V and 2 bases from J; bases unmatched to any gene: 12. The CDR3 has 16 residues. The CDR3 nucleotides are TGTGCCAGCACGTCACCGCAGCGGGGGGTCACCTACGAGCAGTACTTC. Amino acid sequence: CASTSPQRGVTYEQYF.

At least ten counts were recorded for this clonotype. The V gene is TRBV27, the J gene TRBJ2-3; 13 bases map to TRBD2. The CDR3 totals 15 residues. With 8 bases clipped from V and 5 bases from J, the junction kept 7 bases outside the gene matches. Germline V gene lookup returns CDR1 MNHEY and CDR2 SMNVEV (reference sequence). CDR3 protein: CASSRLAGGVDTQYF. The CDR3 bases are TGTGCCAGCTCTAGACTAGCGGGGGGAGTAGATACGCAGTATTTT.

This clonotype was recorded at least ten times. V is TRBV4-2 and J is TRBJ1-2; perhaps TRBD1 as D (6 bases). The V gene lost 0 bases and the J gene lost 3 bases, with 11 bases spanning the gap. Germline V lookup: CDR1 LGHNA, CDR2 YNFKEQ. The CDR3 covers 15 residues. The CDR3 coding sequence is TGTGCCAGCAGCCAAGACAGGGGTCTAGACTATGGCTACACCTTC. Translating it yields CASSQDRGLDYGYTF.

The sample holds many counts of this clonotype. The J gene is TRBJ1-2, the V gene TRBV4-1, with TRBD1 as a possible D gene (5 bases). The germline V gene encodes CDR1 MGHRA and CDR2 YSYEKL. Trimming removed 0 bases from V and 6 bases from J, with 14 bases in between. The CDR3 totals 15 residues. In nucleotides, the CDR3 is TGCGCCAGCAGCCAAGACCCAGGGAGGAGGGATGGCTACACCTTC. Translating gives CASSQDPGRRDGYTF.

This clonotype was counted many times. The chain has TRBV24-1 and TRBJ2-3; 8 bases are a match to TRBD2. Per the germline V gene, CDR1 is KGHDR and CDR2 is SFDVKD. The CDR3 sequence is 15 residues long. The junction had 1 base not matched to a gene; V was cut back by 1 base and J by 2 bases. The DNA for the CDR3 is TGTGCCACCAGTGATTTTGGACTAGCCACAGATACGCAGTATTTT. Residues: CATSDFGLATDTQYF.

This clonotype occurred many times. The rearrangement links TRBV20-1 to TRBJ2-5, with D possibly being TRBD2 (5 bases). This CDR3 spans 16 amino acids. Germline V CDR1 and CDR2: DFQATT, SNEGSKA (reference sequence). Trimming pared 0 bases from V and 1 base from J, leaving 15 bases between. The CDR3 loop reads CSARDRVAGGQETQYF. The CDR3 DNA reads TGCAGTGCTAGAGATCGAGTCGCGGGTGGCCAAGAGACCCAGTACTTC.

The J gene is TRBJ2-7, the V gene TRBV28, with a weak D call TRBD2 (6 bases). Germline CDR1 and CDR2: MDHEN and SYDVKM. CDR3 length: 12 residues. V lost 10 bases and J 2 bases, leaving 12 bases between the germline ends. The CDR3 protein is CATLGRPYEQYF. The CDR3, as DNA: TGTGCCACCCTAGGGAGGCCCTACGAGCAGTACTTC.

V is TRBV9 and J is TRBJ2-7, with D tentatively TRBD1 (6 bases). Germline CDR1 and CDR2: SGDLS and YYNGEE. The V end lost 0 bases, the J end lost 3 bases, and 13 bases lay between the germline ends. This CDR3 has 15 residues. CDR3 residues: CASSVAENRVYEQYF. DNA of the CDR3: TGTGCCAGCAGCGTAGCAGAAAACAGGGTCTACGAGCAGTACTTC.

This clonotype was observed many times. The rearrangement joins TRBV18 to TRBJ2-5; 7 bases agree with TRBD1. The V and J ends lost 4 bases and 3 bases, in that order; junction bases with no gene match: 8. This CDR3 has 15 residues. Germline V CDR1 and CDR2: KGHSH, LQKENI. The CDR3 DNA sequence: TGTGCCAGCTCACTGTCCGGGACAGAGAAAGAGACCCAGTACTTC. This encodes CASSLSGTEKETQYF.

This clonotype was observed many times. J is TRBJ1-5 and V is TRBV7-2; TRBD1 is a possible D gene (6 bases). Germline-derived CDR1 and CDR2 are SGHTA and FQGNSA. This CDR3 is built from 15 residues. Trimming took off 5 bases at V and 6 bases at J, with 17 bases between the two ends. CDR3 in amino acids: CASSAGQKGAQPQHF. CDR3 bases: TGTGCCAGCAGCGCAGGACAGAAAGGTGCTCAGCCCCAGCATTTT. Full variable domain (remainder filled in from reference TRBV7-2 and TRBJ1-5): GAGVSQSPSNKVTEKGKDVELRCDPISGHTALYWYRQSLGQGLEFLIYFQGNSAPDKSGLPSDRFSAERTGGSVSTLTIQRTQQEDSAVYLCASSAGQKGAQPQHFGDGTRLSIL.

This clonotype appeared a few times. CDR3 protein: CASSQRQGSCNQPQHF. The CDR3 nucleotides read TGTGCCAGCAGCCAACGACAGGGTTCGTGCAATCAGCCCCAGCATTTT. This chain joins TRBV6-7 and TRBJ1-5; 7 positions agree with TRBD1. TRBV6-7 belongs to the ORF category, with a function that is uncertain. This CDR3 comprises 16 residues. V was pared by 6 bases and J by 2 bases, with 10 bases of the junction left unmatched.

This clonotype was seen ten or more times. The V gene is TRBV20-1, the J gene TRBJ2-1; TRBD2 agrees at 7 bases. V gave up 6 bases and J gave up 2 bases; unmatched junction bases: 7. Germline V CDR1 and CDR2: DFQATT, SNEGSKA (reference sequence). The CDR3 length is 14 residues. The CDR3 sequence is CSARTSETYNEQFF. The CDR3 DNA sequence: TGCAGTGCCAGAACTAGCGAAACCTACAATGAGCAGTTCTTC.

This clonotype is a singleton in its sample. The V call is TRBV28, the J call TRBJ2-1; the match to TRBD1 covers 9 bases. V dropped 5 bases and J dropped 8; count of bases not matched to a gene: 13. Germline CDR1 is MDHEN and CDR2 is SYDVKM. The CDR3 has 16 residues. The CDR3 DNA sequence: TGTGCCAGCAGTCTAACCGGGACAGGGTACGATGATGAGCAGTTCTTC. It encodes CASSLTGTGYDDEQFF.

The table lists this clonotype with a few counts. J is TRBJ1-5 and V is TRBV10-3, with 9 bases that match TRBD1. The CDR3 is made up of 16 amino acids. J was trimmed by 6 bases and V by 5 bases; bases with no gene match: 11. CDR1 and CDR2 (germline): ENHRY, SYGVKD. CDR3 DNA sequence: TGTGCCATCAGTAACTCTTCACAGGGGGCGCGTCAGCCCCAGCATTTT. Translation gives CAISNSSQGARQPQHF.